This T cell receptor beta chain originates from a study of blood T cell repertoires in COVID-19. At the level of the study: Nucleic acid was either cDNA or gDNA, and it came from T cells, B-cell-depleted T cells, or PBMCs.

Generated by immunoSEQ multiplex PCR, the TCRdb table keeps only in-frame clones and is missing some. This sample has hundreds of thousands of clones; 86% occur once, and the top ten carry approximately 5.5%. The Seattle site enrolled patients during active infection and followed them longitudinally. The CDR3 runs to 17 residues. Per the germline V gene, CDR1 is SGHTA and CDR2 is FQGNSA. V was cut by 0 bases and J by 0 bases, with 11 bases left in between. The sequence came from a woman at least 80 years old with COVID-19, enrolled during active disease. The specimen sequenced was peripheral blood. The V gene is TRBV7-2, the J gene TRBJ2-2; D may be TRBD2 (7 bases). CDR3 in amino acids: CASSLATGGPNTGELFF. Here the CDR3 DNA reads TGTGCCAGCAGCTTAGCGACCGGGGGGCCGAACACCGGGGAGCTGTTTTTT.